Listed here are 20 T cell receptor beta chains from one sample, sequenced in a study of blood T cell repertoires in COVID-19. Produced via immunoSEQ multiplex PCR; TCRdb's table is partial and in-frame only. In the table there are some 180,000 clones, 85% to 90% of which are singletons. Sequenced sample: PBMCs or T cells enriched from blood (not recorded which). The receptors here all came from a man aged 40-55 years who had recovered from COVID-19.

This clone appeared a few times. This chain uses TRBV5-1 with TRBJ2-7; TRBD1 agrees at 7 bases. After removal of 3 bases from V and 0 bases from J, the junction contained 9 bases not matched to a gene. The CDR3 is made up of 16 amino acids. Germline CDR1 SGHRS, CDR2 YFSETQ. CDR3 DNA sequence: TGCGCCAGCAGCTATAAGGCCGGGACAGTCTCCTACGAGCAGTACTTC. It is translated as CASSYKAGTVSYEQYF.

The chain uses TRBV19 and TRBJ1-2; TRBD1 matches at 8 bases. The CDR3 runs to 13 residues. Looked up from germline, CDR1 is LNHDA and CDR2 is SQIVND (reference sequence). The V segment lost 6 bases and the J segment 4 bases; nucleotides outside the gene matches: 4. The CDR3 DNA follows: TGTGCCAGTAGCCTCGGACAGGGCTATGGCTACACCTTC. It yields the protein CASSLGQGYGYTF.

The chain is built from TRBV5-8 and TRBJ2-3; the match to TRBD2 covers 7 bases. The germline V gene has CDR1 SGHTS and CDR2 YDEGEE. Trimming cost V 4 bases and J 2 bases; bases outside gene matches: 4. CDR3 length: 14 amino acids. In DNA form, the CDR3 reads TGTGCCAGCAGCCGGGAGGCGGCCACAGATACGCAGTATTTT. It is translated as CASSREAATDTQYF. Full variable domain (outside the CDR3, taken from reference TRBV5-8 and TRBJ2-3): EAGVTQSPTHLIKTRGQQATLRCSPISGHTSVYWYQQALGLGLQFLLWYDEGEERNRGNFPPRFSGRQFPNYSSELNVNALELEDSALYLCASSREAATDTQYFGPGTRLTVL.

The V and J genes are TRBV20-1 and TRBJ1-1, with D tentatively TRBD1 (5 bases). The CDR3 has 12 residues. Germline assignment: CDR1 DFQATT and CDR2 SNEGSKA (reference sequence). V was trimmed by 3 bases and J by 3 bases, leaving 8 bases between them. CDR3 amino acids: CSASWGDTEAFF. The CDR3 DNA follows: TGCAGTGCTAGTTGGGGGGACACTGAAGCTTTCTTT.

J is TRBJ1-1 and V is TRBV10-2; no clear D. The V and J ends lost 0 bases and 1 base respectively, with 12 bases between them. CDR3 length: 16 amino acids. CDR1 WSHSY and CDR2 SAAADI come from the germline V gene. This CDR3 is CASSESFGRSNTEAFF. The CDR3 DNA reads as TGCGCCAGCAGTGAGTCTTTTGGGAGATCGAACACTGAAGCTTTCTTT.

The chain links TRBV5-1 to TRBJ2-3; TRBD2 might be the D (7 bases). Trimming pared 4 bases from V and 0 bases from J, leaving 18 bases between. This CDR3 spans 17 amino acids. CDR1 SGHRS and CDR2 YFSETQ come from the germline V gene. The CDR3 bases are TGCGCCAGCAGCGGGAGCGGGACACCCTATAGCACAGATACGCAGTATTTT. It encodes CASSGSGTPYSTDTQYF.

The V gene is TRBV9, the J gene TRBJ2-1, with 9 bases matching TRBD1. CDR1 and CDR2 from the germline V gene are SGDLS and YYNGEE. With V trimmed by 3 bases and J by 6 bases, 16 bases remained unmatched. The CDR3 runs to 18 residues. The DNA of the CDR3 is TGTGCCAGCAGCGCTCCCTTCCACCGGGACAGGGCCCCCAATGAGCAGTTCTTC. It yields the protein CASSAPFHRDRAPNEQFF.

This clone was found once. Other nucleotide sequences from this sample produce the same CDR3. This chain uses TRBV19 with TRBJ1-5, with no clear D. This CDR3 has 12 residues. The V gene's germline CDR1 is LNHDA and CDR2 SQIVND (reference sequence). Trimming shortened V by 1 base and J by 7 bases, and 5 bases separated the two germline ends. The CDR3 region has the DNA TGTGCCAGTAGTATAGGGGAGCAGCCCCAGCATTTT. This codes for CASSIGEQPQHF. The variable domain in full, completed from reference TRBV19 and TRBJ1-5, reads DGGITQSPKYLFRKEGQNVTLSCEQNLNHDAMYWYRQDPGQGLRLIYYSQIVNDFQKGDIAEGYSVSREKKESFPLTVTSAQKNPTAFYLCASSIGEQPQHFGDGTRLSIL.

The chain has TRBV6-5 and TRBJ1-2, with D possibly being TRBD1 (6 bases). The V end was cut by 6 bases, the J end by 5 bases, with 13 bases between. Germline V gives CDR1 MNHEY, CDR2 SVGAGI. This CDR3 has 13 residues. The CDR3 is CASSSRQVYGYTF. The CDR3 bases are TGTGCCAGCAGCTCCCGACAGGTTTATGGCTACACCTTC.

The genes are TRBV28 and TRBJ1-2; possible D gene TRBD1, 5 bases. CDR1 is MDHEN and CDR2 is SYDVKM in the germline V gene. V was cut by 6 bases and J by 4 bases, with 15 bases left in between. This CDR3 is 14 amino acids long. The CDR3 coding sequence is TGTGCCAGCAGCCTTCTGGTGGGGGGCTATGGCTACACCTTC. Its translation: CASSLLVGGYGYTF.

The V and J genes are TRBV5-4 and TRBJ1-2, with D unresolved. The germline CDR1 and CDR2 sequences are SGHNT and YYREEE (reference sequence). With 3 bases removed from V and 2 bases from J, the gap between germline ends came to 8 bases. This CDR3 comprises 13 residues. As DNA, the CDR3 is TGTGCCAGCAGCTCCGACGGGAACTATGGCTACACCTTC. It codes for CASSSDGNYGYTF.

This chain uses TRBV9 with TRBJ1-2; D is perhaps TRBD1 (5 bases). CDR3 size: 16 residues. V was cut by 4 bases and J by 5 bases, with 21 bases left in between. Germline V gene sequence: CDR1 SGDLS, CDR2 YYNGEE. The CDR3 nucleotides are TGTGCCAGCAGCTCTTCACTCCTGACAGCGAGTTATGGCTACACCTTC. Amino acids: CASSSSLLTASYGYTF.

DNA of the CDR3: TGCGCCAGCACACGACAGGAGAACACTGAAGCTTTCTTT. Translated: CASTRQENTEAFF. The rearrangement uses TRBV5-1 and TRBJ1-1; D may be TRBD1 (6 bases). The CDR3 totals 13 residues. V shed 6 bases and J shed 1 base, with 10 bases lying between them. CDR1 is SGHRS and CDR2 is YFSETQ in the germline V gene. Combining the CDR3 with reference TRBV5-1 and TRBJ1-1 gives the whole variable domain KAGVTQTPRYLIKTRGQQVTLSCSPISGHRSVSWYQQTPGQGLQFLFEYFSETQRNKGNFPGRFSGRQFSNSRSEMNVSTLELGDSALYLCASTRQENTEAFFGQGTRLTVV.

The rearrangement joins TRBV13 to TRBJ2-3, with 7 bases lining up with TRBD2. Trimming removed 5 bases from V and 0 bases from J; junction bases left unmatched: 8. This CDR3 has 16 amino acids. Germline V gene data show CDR1 as PRHDT and CDR2 as FYEKMQ (reference sequence). In DNA, the CDR3 is TGTGCCAGCAGCCCACGGACTAGGCGAAGCACAGATACGCAGTATTTT. This translates into CASSPRTRRSTDTQYF.

This rearrangement joins TRBV6-1 to TRBJ1-5, with a tentative D call TRBD1 (6 bases). The V end was cut by 0 bases, the J end by 9 bases, with 18 bases between. The CDR3 sequence is 16 residues long. Per germline, CDR1 MNHNS and CDR2 SASEGT. The CDR3 protein is CASSEAVGGAKGPQHF. The CDR3 DNA sequence: TGTGCCAGCAGTGAAGCGGTCGGGGGGGCGAAGGGGCCCCAGCATTTT.

The gene calls are TRBV11-3 and TRBJ1-1; TRBD1 aligns across 9 bases. Trimming removed 5 bases from V and 4 bases from J; junction bases left unmatched: 11. CDR3 length equals 16 residues. Looked up from germline, CDR1 is SGHNT and CDR2 is YENEEA. The CDR3 coding sequence is TGTGCCAGCAGCCCATTCGGGACAGGGTCGTCCACTGAAGCTTTCTTT. It yields the protein CASSPFGTGSSTEAFF.

This clone came up once. The chain employs TRBV9 and TRBJ2-7, with D hard to call. Trimming removed 0 bases from V and 7 bases from J, with 14 bases in between. The V gene's germline CDR1 is SGDLS and CDR2 YYNGEE. This CDR3 has 14 residues. For the CDR3, the DNA is TGTGCCAGCAGCGTAGATGGCTCTCCGAGGGAGCAGTACTTC. Protein: CASSVDGSPREQYF.

The rearrangement joins TRBV27 to TRBJ1-4, with D unresolved. Germline V gene sequence: CDR1 MNHEY, CDR2 SMNVEV (reference sequence). The CDR3 is 14 residues long. Trimming took 5 bases from V and 0 from J, leaving 7 bases between them. The CDR3 DNA reads as TGTGCCAGCAGTACTGGTGCAACTAATGAAAAACTGTTTTTT. As protein: CASSTGATNEKLFF.

The chain is built from TRBV3-1 (or the pseudogene TRBV3-2) and TRBJ1-6, with unresolved D. Germline loops: CDR1 LGHDT, CDR2 YNNKEL (reference sequence). Trimming left V 0 bases short and J 12 bases short, with 9 bases between. There are 13 residues in the CDR3. This CDR3 reads CASSQEQRRPLHF. CDR3 nucleotides: TGTGCCAGCAGCCAAGAGCAGAGGCGACCCCTCCACTTT.

The chain links TRBV3-1 (or the pseudogene TRBV3-2) to TRBJ2-1; the D is unclear. The germline V gene encodes CDR1 LGHDT and CDR2 YNNKEL (reference sequence). The CDR3 covers 15 residues. V lost 0 bases, J lost 5 bases, and 11 bases lay in between. This CDR3 is CASSQDARGHNEQFF. CDR3 coding DNA: TGTGCCAGCAGCCAAGACGCCCGAGGCCACAATGAGCAGTTCTTC.